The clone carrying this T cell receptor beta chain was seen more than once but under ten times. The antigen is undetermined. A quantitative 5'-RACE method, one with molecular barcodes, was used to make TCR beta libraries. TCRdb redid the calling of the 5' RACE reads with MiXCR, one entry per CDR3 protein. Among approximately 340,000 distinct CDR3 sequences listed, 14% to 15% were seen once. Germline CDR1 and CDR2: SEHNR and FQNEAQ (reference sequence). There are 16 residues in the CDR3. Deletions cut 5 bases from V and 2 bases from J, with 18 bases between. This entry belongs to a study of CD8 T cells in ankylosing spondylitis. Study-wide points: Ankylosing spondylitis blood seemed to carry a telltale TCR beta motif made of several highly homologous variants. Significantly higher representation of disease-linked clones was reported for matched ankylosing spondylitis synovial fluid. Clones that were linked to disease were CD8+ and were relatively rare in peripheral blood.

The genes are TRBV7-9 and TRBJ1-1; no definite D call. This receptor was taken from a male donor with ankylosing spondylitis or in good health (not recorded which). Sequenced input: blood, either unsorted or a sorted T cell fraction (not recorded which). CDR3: CASSARPGGLNTEAFF. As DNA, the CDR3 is TGTGCCAGCAGCGCCCGCCCGGGAGGATTAAACACTGAAGCTTTCTTT.